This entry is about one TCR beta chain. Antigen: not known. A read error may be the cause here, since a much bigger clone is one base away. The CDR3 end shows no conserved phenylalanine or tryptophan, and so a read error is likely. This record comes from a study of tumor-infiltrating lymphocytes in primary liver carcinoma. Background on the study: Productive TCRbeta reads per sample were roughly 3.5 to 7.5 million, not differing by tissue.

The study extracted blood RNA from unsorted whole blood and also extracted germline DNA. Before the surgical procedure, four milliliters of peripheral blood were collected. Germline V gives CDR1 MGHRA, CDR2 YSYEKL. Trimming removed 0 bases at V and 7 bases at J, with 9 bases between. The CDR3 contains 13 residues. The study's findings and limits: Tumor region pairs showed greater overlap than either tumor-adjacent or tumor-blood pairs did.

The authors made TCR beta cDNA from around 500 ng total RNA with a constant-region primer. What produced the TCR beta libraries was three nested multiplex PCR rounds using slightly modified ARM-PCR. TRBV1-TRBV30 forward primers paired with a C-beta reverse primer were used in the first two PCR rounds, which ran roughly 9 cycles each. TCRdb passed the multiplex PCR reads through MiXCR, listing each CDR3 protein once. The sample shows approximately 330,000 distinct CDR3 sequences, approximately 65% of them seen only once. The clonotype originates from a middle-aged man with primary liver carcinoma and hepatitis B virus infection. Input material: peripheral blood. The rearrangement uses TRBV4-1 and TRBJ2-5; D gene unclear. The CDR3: CASSQDNGGTQYY. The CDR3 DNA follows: TGCGCCAGCAGCCAAGATAATGGCGGGACCCAGTACTAC.